The 8 T cell receptor beta chains presented below share a single source sample, sequenced in a study of OX40 agonist ivuxolimab in advanced cancers. TCRdb keeps only in-frame clones here, not all; method: immunoSEQ multiplex PCR. The table records 55,000 to 85,000 clones, about four fifths of them present only once. Sequenced here: CD4+ or CD8+ T cells sorted from blood, sampled in a trial of the OX40 agonist ivuxolimab. These receptors were obtained from an adult with an advanced solid tumor such as melanoma, head and neck, liver or kidney cancer.

The genes are TRBV5-1 and TRBJ2-1; D uncertain. The V end lost 4 bases, the J end lost 1 base, and 15 bases lay between the germline ends. The CDR3 extends over 16 amino acids. The germline gives CDR1 SGHRS, CDR2 YFSETQ. CDR3 DNA sequence: TGCGCCAGCAGCCTGGAGTGGGATCCGTCCTACAATGAGCAGTTCTTC. Amino acid sequence: CASSLEWDPSYNEQFF.

The V call is TRBV5-6, the J call TRBJ2-1; 8 bases are shared with TRBD1. The CDR3 extends over 15 amino acids. The germline gives CDR1 SGHDT, CDR2 YYEEEE. J lost 7 bases, V lost 0 bases, and 6 bases had no gene match. The CDR3 coding sequence is TGTGCCAGCAGCTTGGATAGGACAGGGAGGAATGAGCAGTTCTTC. Its protein is CASSLDRTGRNEQFF.

The chain uses TRBV7-9 and TRBJ1-2; no clear D gene. This CDR3 spans 14 amino acids. CDR1 SEHNR and CDR2 FQNEAQ come from the germline V gene (reference sequence). V gave up 5 bases and J gave up 8 bases, with 18 bases separating them. The CDR3 bases are TGTGCCAGCAGCCTTGAGTCGCCACGTGGGGGCTACACCTTC. This gives the protein CASSLESPRGGYTF.

CDR3 loop: CASSSPTSGEQETQYF. The DNA of the CDR3 is TGTGCCAGCAGCTCCCCGACTAGCGGGGAGCAAGAGACCCAGTACTTC. The V gene is TRBV9, the J gene TRBJ2-5, with TRBD2 identical over 11 bases. CDR1 and CDR2 from the germline V gene are SGDLS and YYNGEE. V shed 4 bases and J 2 bases; nucleotides not matched to a gene: 7. This CDR3 region has 16 residues. The entire variable domain, with the rest obtained from reference TRBV9 and TRBJ2-5, is as follows: DSGVTQTPKHLITATGQRVTLRCSPRSGDLSVYWYQQSLDQGLQFLIQYYNGEERAKGNILERFSAQQFPDLHSELNLSSLELGDSALYFCASSSPTSGEQETQYFGPGTRLLVL.

This clone was observed a single time. The rearrangement joins TRBV9 to TRBJ1-4; TRBD1 might be the D (6 bases). Deletions cut 0 bases from V and 8 bases from J, with 14 bases between. Germline lookup yields CDR1 SGDLS and CDR2 YYNGEE. The CDR3 contains 15 residues. For the CDR3, the DNA is TGTGCCAGCAGCGTAGGGGGGACATCTCAAGAAAAACTGTTTTTT. It yields the protein CASSVGGTSQEKLFF.

V and J are TRBV7-2 and TRBJ2-5, with no clear D. The CDR3 sequence is 13 residues long. From germline, CDR1 is SGHTA and CDR2 FQGNSA. V was cut by 5 bases and J by 0 bases, with 7 bases left in between. The CDR3 nucleotides are TGTGCCAGCAGCCAGACTTACCAAGAGACCCAGTACTTC. Its protein product is CASSQTYQETQYF.

Judged by abundance, this clone is medium-sized. This sequence joins TRBV19 and TRBJ1-6, with D maybe TRBD1 (6 bases). This CDR3 spans 13 amino acids. Deletions cut 6 bases from V and 13 bases from J, with 16 bases between. CDR1 is LNHDA, CDR2 SQIVND, per germline (reference sequence). The CDR3 nucleotides are TGTGCCAGTAGCCGGACAGTTGGTACGCCCCTCCACTTT. It encodes CASSRTVGTPLHF.

The chain uses TRBV7-8 and TRBJ2-3; no firm D call. This CDR3 has 15 residues. Trimming removed 1 base at V and 2 bases at J, with 10 bases between. CDR1 is SGHVS, CDR2 FQNEAQ, per germline. The DNA of the CDR3 is TGTGCCAGCAGCTTAGTTTCTTTCTTCACAGATACGCAGTATTTT. This translates into CASSLVSFFTDTQYF.